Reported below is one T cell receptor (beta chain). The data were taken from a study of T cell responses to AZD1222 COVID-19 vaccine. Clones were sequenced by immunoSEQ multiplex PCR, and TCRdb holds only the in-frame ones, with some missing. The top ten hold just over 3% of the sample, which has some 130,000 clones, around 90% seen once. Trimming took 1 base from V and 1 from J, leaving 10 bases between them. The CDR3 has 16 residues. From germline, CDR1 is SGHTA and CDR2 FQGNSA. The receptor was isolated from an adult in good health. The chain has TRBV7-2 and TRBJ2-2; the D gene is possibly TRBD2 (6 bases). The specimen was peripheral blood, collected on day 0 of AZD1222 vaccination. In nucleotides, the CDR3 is TGTGCCAGCAGCTTAGTCGGTAGCGGGAACACCGGGGAGCTGTTTTTT. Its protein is CASSLVGSGNTGELFF.